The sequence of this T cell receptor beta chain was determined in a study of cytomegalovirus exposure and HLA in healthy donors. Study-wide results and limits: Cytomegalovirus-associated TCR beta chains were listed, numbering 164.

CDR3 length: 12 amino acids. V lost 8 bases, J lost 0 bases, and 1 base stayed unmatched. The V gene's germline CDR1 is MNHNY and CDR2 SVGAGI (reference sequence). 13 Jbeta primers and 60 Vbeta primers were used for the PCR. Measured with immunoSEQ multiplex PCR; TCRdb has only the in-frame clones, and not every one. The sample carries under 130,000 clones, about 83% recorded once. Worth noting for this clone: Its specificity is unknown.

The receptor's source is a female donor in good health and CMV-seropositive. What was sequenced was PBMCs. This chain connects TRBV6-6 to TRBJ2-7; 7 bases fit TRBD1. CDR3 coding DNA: TGTGCCAGCGGACAGGACTCCTACGAGCAGTACTTC. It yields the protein CASGQDSYEQYF.